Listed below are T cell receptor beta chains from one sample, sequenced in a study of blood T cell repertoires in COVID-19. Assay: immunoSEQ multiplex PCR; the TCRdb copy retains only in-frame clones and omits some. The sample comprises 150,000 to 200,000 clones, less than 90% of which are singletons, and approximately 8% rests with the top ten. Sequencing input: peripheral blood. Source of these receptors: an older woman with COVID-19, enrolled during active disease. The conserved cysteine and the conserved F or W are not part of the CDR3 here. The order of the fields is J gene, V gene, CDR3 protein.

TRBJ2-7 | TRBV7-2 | ASSQQGQPAYEQY
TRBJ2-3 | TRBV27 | ASSLSRGTSGSSDTQY
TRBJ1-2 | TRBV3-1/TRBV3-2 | ASSHINRGQT
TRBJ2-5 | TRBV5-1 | ASSGGDREVETQY
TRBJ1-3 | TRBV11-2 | ASSSRGISRFSGNTIY
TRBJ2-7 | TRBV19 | ASSSLQTRRLYEQY
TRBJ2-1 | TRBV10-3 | AISGTSGYNEQF
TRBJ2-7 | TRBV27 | ASSWKGLAGGSYSYEQY
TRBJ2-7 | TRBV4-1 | ASSLLAVGDYEQY
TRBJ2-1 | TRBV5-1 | ASSLGKGWGQSEQF
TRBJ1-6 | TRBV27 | ASRPPGSYNSPLH
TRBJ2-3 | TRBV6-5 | ASSYGTTRTDTQY
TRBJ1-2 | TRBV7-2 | ASSLINYGYT
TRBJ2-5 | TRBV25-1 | ASVARDNRETQY
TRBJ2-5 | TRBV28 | ASSPLSAGGLGETQY
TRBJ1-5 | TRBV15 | ATSKGQGDNQPQH
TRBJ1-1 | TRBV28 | ASRTTEINTEAF
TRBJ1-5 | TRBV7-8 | ASSLVGTGHQPQH
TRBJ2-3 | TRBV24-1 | ATSGGDRDRGMQKTDTQY
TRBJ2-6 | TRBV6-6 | ASRLAAVSGANVLT
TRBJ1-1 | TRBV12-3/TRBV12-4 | ASSFGGVAF
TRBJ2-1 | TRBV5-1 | ASSGGTSGTHEQF
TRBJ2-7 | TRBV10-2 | ASSGGLAGVRNEQY
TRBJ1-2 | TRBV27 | ASSPLWGGQGGHGYT
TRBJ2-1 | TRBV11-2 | ASSLDGGRLAEQF
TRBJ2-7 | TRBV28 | ASTRGQGSYEQY
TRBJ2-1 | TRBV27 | ASTQLGQGENEQF
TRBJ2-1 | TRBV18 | ASSPPAGMGEQF
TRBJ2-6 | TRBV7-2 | ASSLELAWGIGGANVLT
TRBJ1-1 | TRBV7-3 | ASSLQANTEAF
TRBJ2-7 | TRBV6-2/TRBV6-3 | ASSYSWASGYEQY
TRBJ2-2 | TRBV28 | ASSYWTANSGELF
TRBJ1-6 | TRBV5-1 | ASTWGQINSPLH
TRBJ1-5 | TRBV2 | ASSEGTFVGNQPQH
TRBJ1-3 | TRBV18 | ASSPVRDRSSGNTIY
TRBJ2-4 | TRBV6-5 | ASRQRAYGIQY
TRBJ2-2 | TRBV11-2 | ASSTSQGARGTGELF
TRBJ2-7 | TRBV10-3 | AISDPRKHREFHEQY
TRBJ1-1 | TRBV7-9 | ASSLGSTGGAF
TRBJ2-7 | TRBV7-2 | ASSLATGTGEQY
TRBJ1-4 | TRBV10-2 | ASSARGATNEKLF
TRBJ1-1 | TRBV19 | ASEPRERTEAF
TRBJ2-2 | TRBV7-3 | ASSNLPTGELF
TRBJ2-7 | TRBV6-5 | ASSIAAPSPYEQY
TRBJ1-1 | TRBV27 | ASSLKGGSNTEAF